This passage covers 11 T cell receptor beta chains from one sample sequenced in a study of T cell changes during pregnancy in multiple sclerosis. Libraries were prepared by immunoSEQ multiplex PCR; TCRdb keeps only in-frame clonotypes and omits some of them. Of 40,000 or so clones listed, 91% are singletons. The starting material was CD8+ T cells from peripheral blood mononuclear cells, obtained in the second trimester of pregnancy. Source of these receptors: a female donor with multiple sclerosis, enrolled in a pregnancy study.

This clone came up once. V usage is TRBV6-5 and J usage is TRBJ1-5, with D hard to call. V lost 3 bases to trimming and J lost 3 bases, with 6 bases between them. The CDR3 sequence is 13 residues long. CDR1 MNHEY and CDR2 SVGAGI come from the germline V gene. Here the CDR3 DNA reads TGTGCCAGCAGTTATGGCCCCAATCAGCCCCAGCATTTT. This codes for CASSYGPNQPQHF.

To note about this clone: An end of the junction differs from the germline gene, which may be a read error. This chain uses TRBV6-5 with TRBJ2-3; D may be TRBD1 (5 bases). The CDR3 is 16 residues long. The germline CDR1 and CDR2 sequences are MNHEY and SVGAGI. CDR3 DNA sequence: TGTGCCAGCAGCTACTACTGGGGCCGCCTGGAGGATACGCAGTATTTT. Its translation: CASSYYWGRLEDTQYF.

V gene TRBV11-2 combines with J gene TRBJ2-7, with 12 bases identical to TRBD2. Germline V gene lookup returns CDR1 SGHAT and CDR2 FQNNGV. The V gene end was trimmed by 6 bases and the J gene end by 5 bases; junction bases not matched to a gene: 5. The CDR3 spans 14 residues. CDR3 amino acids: CASRRLAGVNEQYF. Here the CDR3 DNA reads TGTGCCAGCAGGCGACTAGCGGGAGTGAACGAGCAGTACTTC.

The CDR3 here is CASSLGQVSYEQYF. CDR3 nucleotides: TGTGCCAGCAGCTTAGGTCAGGTCTCCTACGAGCAGTACTTC. This sequence joins TRBV7-8 and TRBJ2-7; D gene uncertain. CDR1 and CDR2 (germline): SGHVS, FQNEAQ. V dropped 1 base and J dropped 0 bases, with 7 bases sitting between them. The CDR3 is made up of 14 amino acids.

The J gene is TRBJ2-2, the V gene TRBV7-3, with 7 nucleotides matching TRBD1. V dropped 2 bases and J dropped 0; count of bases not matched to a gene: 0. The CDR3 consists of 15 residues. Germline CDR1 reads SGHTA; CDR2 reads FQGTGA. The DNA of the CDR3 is TGTGCCAGCAGCTTAGGGACAGCGAACACCGGGGAGCTGTTTTTT. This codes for CASSLGTANTGELFF.

CDR3 residues: CASSALLAGAVETQYF. CDR3 nucleotide sequence: TGTGCCAGCAGCGCCCTCTTGGCGGGGGCAGTGGAGACCCAGTACTTC. The chain uses TRBV9 and TRBJ2-5, with D perhaps TRBD2 (7 bases). This CDR3 spans 16 amino acids. Germline lookup yields CDR1 SGDLS and CDR2 YYNGEE. V was clipped by 3 bases and J by 5 bases, with 20 bases between them.

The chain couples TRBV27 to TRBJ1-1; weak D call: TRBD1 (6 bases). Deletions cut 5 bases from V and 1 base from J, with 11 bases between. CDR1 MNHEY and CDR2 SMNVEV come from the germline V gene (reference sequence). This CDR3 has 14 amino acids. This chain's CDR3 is CASSTQQGNTEAFF. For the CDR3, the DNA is TGTGCCAGCAGTACACAACAGGGGAACACTGAAGCTTTCTTT.

The CDR3 DNA is TGTGCCAGCAGGGCCTACAGGGGAACTAATGAAAAACTGTTTTTT. It encodes CASRAYRGTNEKLFF. V gene TRBV2 combines with J gene TRBJ1-4; 7 bases fit TRBD1. Germline trimming cut 6 bases from V and 1 base from J; bases unmatched to any gene: 5. Germline CDR1 and CDR2: SNHLY and FYNNEI. The CDR3 spans 15 residues.

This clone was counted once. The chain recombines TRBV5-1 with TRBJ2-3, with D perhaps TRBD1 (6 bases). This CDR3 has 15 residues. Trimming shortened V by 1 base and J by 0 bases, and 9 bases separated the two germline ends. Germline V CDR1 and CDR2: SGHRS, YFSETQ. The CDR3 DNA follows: TGCGCCAGCAGCTTGTTTACAGGGAGCACAGATACGCAGTATTTT. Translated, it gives CASSLFTGSTDTQYF.

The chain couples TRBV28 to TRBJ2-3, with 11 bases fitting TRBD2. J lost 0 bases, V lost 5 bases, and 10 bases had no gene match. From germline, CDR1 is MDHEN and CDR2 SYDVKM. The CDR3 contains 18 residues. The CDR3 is CASSPLTGTSGSTDTQYF. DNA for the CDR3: TGTGCCAGCAGTCCGTTAACCGGGACTAGCGGCAGCACAGATACGCAGTATTTT.

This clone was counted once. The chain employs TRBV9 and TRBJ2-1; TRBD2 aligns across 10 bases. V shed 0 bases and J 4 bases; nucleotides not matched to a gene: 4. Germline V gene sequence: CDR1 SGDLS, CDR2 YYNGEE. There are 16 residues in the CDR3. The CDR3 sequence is CASSVATSGTYNEQFF. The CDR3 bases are TGTGCCAGCAGCGTAGCCACTAGCGGGACGTACAATGAGCAGTTCTTC.